This paragraph covers one T cell receptor (beta chain) sequence. Its specificity is not known. This sample was taken from a study of OX40 agonist ivuxolimab in advanced cancers. Study-wide findings and caveats: The mean number of expanded clones was higher in CD8+ T cells than in CD4+. Antigen specificity remained undetermined for the expanded peripheral T cells.

TCRdb's table, derived via immunoSEQ multiplex PCR, lists solely in-frame clones and lacks some. Of roughly 50,000 clones listed, around four fifths were seen once; the top ten hold around 12%. This CDR3 region has 14 residues. J gave up 1 base and V 9 bases, and 5 bases lay outside the gene matches. The germline V gene has CDR1 LNHDA and CDR2 SQIVND (reference sequence). The receptor was derived from an adult with an advanced solid tumor such as melanoma, head and neck, liver or kidney cancer. Sample: CD4+ or CD8+ T cells sorted from blood, taken in a trial of the OX40 agonist ivuxolimab. The chain has TRBV19 and TRBJ2-1; the match to TRBD2 covers 8 bases. CDR3 coding DNA: TGTGCCAGGGAGAGCGGGGGTTCCTACAATGAGCAGTTCTTC. It yields the protein CARESGGSYNEQFF. Complete variable domain (other parts from reference TRBV19 and TRBJ2-1): DGGITQSPKYLFRKEGQNVTLSCEQNLNHDAMYWYRQDPGQGLRLIYYSQIVNDFQKGDIAEGYSVSREKKESFPLTVTSAQKNPTAFYLCARESGGSYNEQFFGPGTRLTVL.